This T cell receptor (beta chain) was sequenced during a study of blood T cell repertoires in COVID-19. Study summary: COVID-19 samples from acute and convalescent phases originated in the United States, Italy and Spain.

Authors' processing steps: Reference gene primer amplification gave nucleated cell count estimates. Sequencing used immunoSEQ multiplex PCR; TCRdb keeps in-frame clones, though not all of them. V, J and clone size derive from that table, while D and trimming were established from the DNA sequence. The table shows tens of thousands of clones, with approximately 70% occurring only once. The V gene lost 2 bases and the J gene lost 4 bases, with 5 bases spanning the gap. CDR1 is MDHEN and CDR2 is SYDVKM in the germline V gene. CDR3 length: 12 residues. Sequenced: peripheral blood. This sequence was found in an older man with acute or convalescent COVID-19. The V and J genes are TRBV28 and TRBJ1-2; D gene unclear. DNA for the CDR3: TGTGCCAGCAGTTTAACAGTCTATGGCTACACCTTC. This codes for CASSLTVYGYTF.